The present TCR beta chain was sequenced within a study of human T cells and chemical hapten exposure. The germline V gene encodes CDR1 MDHEN and CDR2 SYDVKM. This CDR3 spans 14 amino acids. Trimming shortened V by 5 bases and J by 5 bases, and 15 bases separated the two germline ends. TCRdb re-called the RACE reads with MiXCR, one entry per CDR3 protein. In the table there are tens of thousands of distinct CDR3 sequences, approximately 9.7% of which are singletons. Time point denoted: healthy volunteer bleed at 2 weeks. The total RNA was obtained from whole blood that was not fractionated. Sequencing was done on a sample of whole blood. The receptor was isolated from a female donor in good health. Some clones in this sample may be carry-over from other donors' samples. V usage is TRBV28 and J usage is TRBJ1-1; a possible D gene is TRBD1 (5 bases). CDR3 DNA sequence: TGTGCCAGCAGTCCGAGACAGACGGGAACTGAAGCTTTCTTT. Translated, it gives CASSPRQTGTEAFF. The full variable domain, in which reference TRBV28 and TRBJ1-1 provide the parts outside the CDR3, is DVKVTQSSRYLVKRTGEKVFLECVQDMDHENMFWYRQDPGLGLRLIYFSYDVKMKEKGDIPEGYSVSREKKERFSLILESASTNQTSMYLCASSPRQTGTEAFFGQGTRLTVV.